This TCR beta chain was obtained from a study of STAT5B mutations in CD4+ large granular lymphocyte leukemia. General study results and limits: Compared with healthy controls (2/35), patient top clones favored TRBV06 (8/27). Higher CD4+ than CD8+ T-LGLL clonality might reflect small sample size. Patient CD4-sorted repertoires looked more clonal than healthy CD4+ repertoires, even without putative leukemic clones.

Trimming took 4 bases from V and 5 from J, leaving 11 bases between them. The CDR3 covers 13 residues. Germline V gene data show CDR1 as LGHNA and CDR2 as YNFKEQ. Concerning this clone itself: What it recognizes is unknown.

Sequencing was at survey level. Measured with immunoSEQ multiplex PCR; TCRdb has only the in-frame clones, and not every one. The profile covers 30,000 to 40,000 clones, with roughly 65% appearing a single time and about 3% taken by the ten largest. The specimen was CD4+ T cells from blood buffy coats. The source of this sequence is a human donor in good health. The chain couples TRBV4-2 to TRBJ2-5; D remains ambiguous. In DNA, the CDR3 is TGTGCCAGCAGCCCCGACTCCCGGGAGACCCAGTACTTC. Amino acids: CASSPDSRETQYF.